The 30 T cell receptor beta chains below were found in one sample sequenced in a study of T cell repertoires in cytomegalovirus infection. TCRdb recomputed calls from the reads with MiXCR, one row per CDR3 protein. The table has around 430,000 distinct CDR3 sequences, more than 40% seen once. Antigens of these TCRs are unknown. Here the sequenced sample was cultured PBMCs, taken from culture after CMV antigen stimulation. These receptor sequences come from a human donor in good health (CMV status not recorded). Some clones in this sample may be carry-over from other donors' samples.

This clonotype has only one observation. CDR3 in amino acids: CARSTSGSSYEQYF. As DNA, the CDR3 is TGTGCTAGATCGACTAGCGGGAGCTCCTACGAGCAGTACTTC. The chain has TRBV12-5 and TRBJ2-7; TRBD2 matches 12 bases. V was clipped by 9 bases and J by 0 bases; unmatched bases: 3. CDR3 length equals 14 residues. CDR1 LGHNT and CDR2 FRNRAP come from the germline V gene. Full variable domain (missing parts from reference TRBV12-5 and TRBJ2-7): DARVTQTPRHKVTEMGQEVTMRCQPILGHNTVFWYRQTMMQGLELLAYFRNRAPLDDSGMPKDRFSAEMPDATLATLKIQPSEPRDSAVYFCARSTSGSSYEQYFGPGTRLTVT.

The chain's CDR3 is CARTRAPDSGANVLTF. CDR3 bases: TGTGCCAGGACAAGGGCACCGGACTCTGGGGCCAACGTCCTGACTTTC. The gene calls are TRBV6-6 and TRBJ2-6; no definite D call. Germline values: CDR1 MNHNY, CDR2 SVGAGI (reference sequence). The CDR3 is 16 residues long. V was clipped by 9 bases and J by 0 bases, with 15 bases between them.

The chain employs TRBV11-2 and TRBJ2-7; D perhaps matches TRBD1 (6 bases). V lost 3 bases and J lost 1, with 13 bases in between. The CDR3 extends over 15 amino acids. The V gene's germline CDR1 is SGHAT and CDR2 FQNNGV. CDR3 sequence (DNA): TGTGCCAGCAGCTTTGGGGGCACAGTGTCCTACGAGCAGTACTTC. The encoded protein is CASSFGGTVSYEQYF.

This clonotype occurred a few times. The chain is built from TRBV3-1 and TRBJ2-3, with 10 bases matching TRBD2. The germline V gene has CDR1 LGHDT and CDR2 YNNKEL (reference sequence). The CDR3 is 19 amino acids. J lost 0 bases, V lost 1 base, and 10 bases had no gene match. In nucleotides, the CDR3 is TGTGCCAGCAGCCAAGTGCGAGGGACTAGCGTTACTAGCACAGATACGCAGTATTTT. It codes for CASSQVRGTSVTSTDTQYF.

The chain uses TRBV12-3 or TRBV12-4 and TRBJ2-1; 9 nucleotides align to TRBD2. The CDR3 covers 16 residues. V trimming: 6 bases; J trimming: 4 bases; junction bases outside the gene matches: 10. The CDR3 DNA follows: TGTGCCAGCAGGGCCCGAAGCGGGAGGTTATACAATGAGCAGTTCTTC. This codes for CASRARSGRLYNEQFF.

A word on this clonotype: The junction differs from germline at one of its ends, possibly a read error. The V and J genes are TRBV7-9 and TRBJ1-2; no reliable D call. Germline V lookup: CDR1 SEHNR, CDR2 FQNEAQ (reference sequence). The CDR3 consists of 15 residues. The CDR3 region has the DNA TGTGTCAGCAGCTTAGCACGGGCTTTCGGCTATGGCTACACCTTC. Amino acid sequence: CVSSLARAFGYGYTF. Filled out from reference TRBV7-9 and TRBJ1-2, the complete variable domain reads DTGVSQNPRHKITKRGQNVTFRCDPISEHNRLYWYRQTLGQGPEFLTYFQNEAQLEKSRLLSDRFSAERPKGSFSTLEIQRTEQGDSAMYLCVSSLARAFGYGYTFGSGTRLTVV.

This clonotype was counted only a few times. The chain links TRBV6-5 to TRBJ2-7; D ambiguous. The V and J ends lost 5 bases and 2 bases respectively, with 13 bases between them. CDR1 MNHEY and CDR2 SVGAGI come from the germline V gene. The CDR3 sequence is 14 residues long. In DNA form, the CDR3 reads TGTGCCAGCAGTCCGCCCGCAGGTCCCTACGAGCAGTACTTC. This gives the protein CASSPPAGPYEQYF.

J is TRBJ2-1 and V is TRBV7-2; D could derive from TRBD1 or TRBD2 (5 bases each). Germline lookup yields CDR1 SGHTA and CDR2 FQGNSA. The ends were cut back, 3 bases at V and 15 bases at J, with 18 bases in the middle. The CDR3 has 13 amino acids. Written as DNA, the CDR3 is TGTGCCAGCAGCTTGGACCCGGGACCCCTTCTGTTCTTC. Its protein is CASSLDPGPLLFF. The full variable domain, completed using reference TRBV7-2 and TRBJ2-1, is GAGVSQSPSNKVTEKGKDVELRCDPISGHTALYWYRQSLGQGLEFLIYFQGNSAPDKSGLPSDRFSAERTGGSVSTLTIQRTQQEDSAVYLCASSLDPGPLLFFGPGTRLTVL.

CDR3 sequence (DNA): TGTGCCAGCAGCTTAGGGGGCTTAGGGGAGCTGTTTTTT. Encoded protein: CASSLGGLGELFF. This rearrangement joins TRBV7-2 to TRBJ2-2; a weak D match, TRBD1 (5 bases). Germline CDR1 SGHTA, CDR2 FQGNSA. The CDR3 covers 13 residues. V was cut by 1 base and J by 8 bases, with 8 bases left in between. The variable domain in full, completed from reference TRBV7-2 and TRBJ2-2, reads GAGVSQSPSNKVTEKGKDVELRCDPISGHTALYWYRQSLGQGLEFLIYFQGNSAPDKSGLPSDRFSAERTGGSVSTLTIQRTQQEDSAVYLCASSLGGLGELFFGEGSRLTVL.

The V call is TRBV5-1, the J call TRBJ1-6; D gene ambiguous. Germline CDR1 SGHRS, CDR2 YFSETQ. CDR3 length: 15 residues. Trimming shortened V by 0 bases and J by 7 bases, and 11 bases separated the two germline ends. CDR3 in DNA: TGCGCCAGCAGCTTGGGCATATTAAGGAATTCACCCCTCCACTTT. This encodes CASSLGILRNSPLHF.

J is TRBJ2-7 and V is TRBV6-1, with 8 positions matching TRBD1. The CDR3 runs to 16 residues. CDR1 is MNHNS and CDR2 is SASEGT in the germline V gene. V shed 2 bases and J 5 bases; nucleotides not matched to a gene: 11. CDR3 loop: CASSEWFGQGGNEQYF. CDR3 sequence (DNA): TGTGCCAGCAGTGAATGGTTCGGACAGGGCGGGAACGAGCAGTACTTC.

This clonotype was picked up a small number of times. This chain links TRBV27 with TRBJ1-5; 7 nucleotides align to TRBD1. Germline V CDR1 and CDR2: MNHEY, SMNVEV (reference sequence). This CDR3 is 14 amino acids long. The V segment lost 8 bases and the J segment 3 bases; nucleotides outside the gene matches: 7. Here the CDR3 DNA reads TGTGCCAGCCGGGAGGGGGCGGCCAATCAGCCCCAGCATTTT. It codes for CASREGAANQPQHF.

CDR3 nucleotide sequence: TGTGCCAGCAGCGTCAGGGTTGGTCTCCTTATGGGACGAAATGAAAAACTGTTTTTT. Amino acid sequence: CASSVRVGLLMGRNEKLFF. The chain joins TRBV7-8 to TRBJ1-4, with a weak D call TRBD1 (5 bases). With 5 bases removed from V and 5 bases from J, the gap between germline ends came to 27 bases. CDR3 length equals 19 residues. The germline gives CDR1 SGHVS, CDR2 FQNEAQ. Full variable domain (missing parts from reference TRBV7-8 and TRBJ1-4): GAGVSQSPRYKVAKRGQDVALRCDPISGHVSLFWYQQALGQGPEFLTYFQNEAQLDKSGLPSDRFFAERPEGSVSTLKIQRTQQEDSAVYLCASSVRVGLLMGRNEKLFFGSGTQLSVL.

The chain joins TRBV7-2 to TRBJ2-1; weak D call: TRBD2 (6 bases). The J call may be in error: the DNA end matches TRBJ2-7 better. This CDR3 is built from 15 residues. From germline, CDR1 is SGHTA and CDR2 FQGNSA. The CDR3 protein is CASSHRGTNYNAQYF. In DNA, the CDR3 is TGTGCCAGCAGCCACCGGGGGACGAACTACAATGCGCAGTACTTC.

CDR3: CASTLTPSGEQYF. As DNA, the CDR3 is TGTGCCAGCACCCTTACACCCAGCGGGGAGCAGTACTTC. The chain carries TRBV7-8 and TRBJ2-7; D might be TRBD2 (6 bases). V lost 7 bases and J 7 bases, leaving 17 bases between the germline ends. The CDR3 runs 13 residues. Germline values: CDR1 SGHVS, CDR2 FQNEAQ.

This chain uses TRBV25-1 with TRBJ2-5; D is unresolved. The germline CDR1 and CDR2 sequences are MGHDK and SYGVNS. The CDR3 totals 12 residues. Trimming took 3 bases from V and 6 from J, leaving 8 bases between them. The DNA of the CDR3 is TGTGCCAGCAGTGACACTGGGAAGACCCAGTACTTC. It translates to CASSDTGKTQYF.

In DNA form, the CDR3 reads TGCAGTGCTAGAATCGGTTCGAACACTGAAGCTTTCTTT. It codes for CSARIGSNTEAFF. The chain carries TRBV20-1 and TRBJ1-1; D not certain. The CDR3 has 13 residues. CDR1 and CDR2 from the germline V gene are DFQATT and SNEGSKA (reference sequence). The V end was cut by 2 bases, the J end by 1 base, with 8 bases between.

Notes on this clonotype: The CDR3 ends on some other residue instead of the conserved phenylalanine or tryptophan, so this is likely a read error. The CDR3 DNA reads as TGTGCCAGCATCGACCCAGGGATAAGGAACACTGAAGCTTTCCTT. It codes for CASIDPGIRNTEAFL. The chain links TRBV28 to TRBJ1-1; D may be TRBD1 (5 bases). Germline V gene lookup returns CDR1 MDHEN and CDR2 SYDVKM. The V and J ends lost 7 bases and 1 base respectively, with 16 bases between them. This CDR3 spans 15 amino acids.

This chain links TRBV15 with TRBJ2-2; 7 nucleotides agree with TRBD2. Per the germline V gene, CDR1 is LNHNV and CDR2 is YYDKDF (reference sequence). V shed 5 bases, J shed 4 bases, and the junction held 13 bases outside the gene matches. The CDR3 loop spans 17 amino acids. Here the CDR3 DNA reads TGTGCCACCAGCGGTTGGCCGACTAGCCTCGGCACCGGGGAGCTGTTTTTT. Translated, it gives CATSGWPTSLGTGELFF.

The rearrangement joins TRBV6-8 to TRBJ1-2, with D uncertain. Looked up from germline, CDR1 is MNHGY and CDR2 is SAAAGT. The V end lost 6 bases, the J end lost 1 base, and 15 bases lay between the germline ends. This CDR3 spans 15 amino acids. For the CDR3, the DNA is TGTGCCAGCAGAAGCCCAATCAGCGGTAACTATGGCTACACCTTC. It specifies CASRSPISGNYGYTF.

The chain joins TRBV11-2 to TRBJ2-7; 7 bases are shared with TRBD1. V lost 6 bases to trimming and J lost 0 bases; unmatched junction nucleotides: 5. Germline values: CDR1 SGHAT, CDR2 FQNNGV. The CDR3 length is 14 residues. The CDR3 reads CASRRDSLSYEQYF. The CDR3, as DNA: TGTGCCAGCAGACGGGACAGCCTCTCCTACGAGCAGTACTTC.

This chain uses TRBV7-9 with TRBJ2-7; no firm D call. The V and J ends lost 5 bases and 2 bases respectively, with 13 bases between them. CDR3 length: 14 residues. Germline CDR1 SEHNR, CDR2 FQNEAQ (reference sequence). In DNA form, the CDR3 reads TGTGCCAGCAGCCCTTCAATCGCAACCTACGAGCAGTACTTC. This encodes CASSPSIATYEQYF.

This clonotype came up a few times. The chain carries TRBV24-1 and TRBJ2-1; 8 nucleotides match TRBD2. The V gene's germline CDR1 is KGHDR and CDR2 SFDVKD. The CDR3 contains 17 residues. The V gene end was trimmed by 0 bases and the J gene end by 0 bases; junction bases not matched to a gene: 3. The chain's CDR3 is CATSDLASGGSYNEQFF. CDR3 sequence (DNA): TGTGCCACCAGTGATTTGGCCAGCGGGGGCTCCTACAATGAGCAGTTCTTC.

V is TRBV19 and J is TRBJ2-7; D uncertain. Looked up from germline, CDR1 is LNHDA and CDR2 is SQIVND (reference sequence). Trimming cost V 5 bases and J 2 bases, with 16 bases left between them. The length of the CDR3 is 15 residues. The CDR3 reads CASSPQADQTYEQYF. For the CDR3, the DNA is TGTGCCAGTAGTCCGCAAGCAGATCAGACCTACGAGCAGTACTTC.

The chain is built from TRBV20-1 and TRBJ2-7, with TRBD2 matching over 8 bases. The CDR3 extends over 12 amino acids. Unmatched junction bases numbered 4, after V lost 6 bases and J lost 3 bases. In germline, CDR1 is DFQATT, CDR2 SNEGSKA (reference sequence). The CDR3 DNA sequence: TGCAGTGCGGCAACTAGCGGCTACGAGCAGTACTTC. It encodes CSAATSGYEQYF.

This clonotype was seen more than once but under ten times. The chain links TRBV11-2 to TRBJ2-3, with TRBD1 matching over 9 bases. J gave up 4 bases and V 1 base, and 3 bases lay outside the gene matches. The CDR3 contains 15 residues. Germline loops: CDR1 SGHAT, CDR2 FQNNGV. DNA of the CDR3: TGTGCCAGCAGCTTAGGGTGGACAGGGGCAGATACGCAGTATTTT. The encoded protein is CASSLGWTGADTQYF.

This clonotype was recorded a few times. The genes are TRBV10-3 and TRBJ1-3; D is perhaps TRBD1 (5 bases). The CDR3 spans 17 residues. With 8 bases removed from V and 0 bases from J, the gap between germline ends came to 20 bases. The germline gives CDR1 ENHRY, CDR2 SYGVKD. CDR3 sequence: CAISQGPAGLSGNTIYF. The CDR3 DNA reads TGTGCCATCTCCCAGGGCCCCGCCGGCCTCTCTGGAAACACCATATATTTT.

The table lists this clonotype with a few counts. This rearrangement joins TRBV19 to TRBJ2-3; tentatively, D is TRBD1 (6 bases). The V end lost 1 base, the J end lost 4 bases, and 12 bases lay between the germline ends. In germline, CDR1 is LNHDA, CDR2 SQIVND (reference sequence). There are 15 residues in the CDR3. CDR3 sequence: CASSIGQGMPDTQYF. DNA of the CDR3: TGTGCCAGTAGTATAGGGCAGGGGATGCCAGATACGCAGTATTTT.

This clonotype was detected a few times. The chain combines TRBV2 with TRBJ2-7; tentative D call: TRBD2 (5 bases). The CDR3 covers 16 residues. CDR1 and CDR2 (germline): SNHLY, FYNNEI. Trimming removed 1 base at V and 4 bases at J, with 17 bases between. As DNA, the CDR3 is TGTGCCAGCAGTGAAGAGTACGGGGAACGGACTTACGAGCAGTACTTC. It codes for CASSEEYGERTYEQYF.

The chain combines TRBV4-3 with TRBJ2-3, with D unclear. V shed 4 bases and J shed 3 bases, with 14 bases lying between them. CDR3 size: 15 residues. Germline assignment: CDR1 LGHNA and CDR2 YSLEER. DNA for the CDR3: TGCGCCAGCAGCCCAAGGGTGGGCTGGACAGATACGCAGTATTTT. This sequence encodes CASSPRVGWTDTQYF.